A single sample gave rise to the 15 T cell receptor beta chains below, sequenced in a study of blood T cell repertoires in COVID-19. Method: immunoSEQ multiplex PCR; TCRdb's copy keeps in-frame clones and lacks some. In the table there are roughly 360,000 clones, roughly 86% of which are singletons. Source material: PBMCs or T cells enriched from blood (not recorded which). Source of these receptors: a man younger than 40 who had recovered from COVID-19.

This chain uses TRBV5-6 with TRBJ2-1, with a possible D match to TRBD2 (5 bases). V lost 0 bases and J lost 9, with 13 bases in between. CDR3 length: 14 amino acids. The germline V gene has CDR1 SGHDT and CDR2 YYEEEE. CDR3 bases: TGTGCCAGCAGCTTGGCCTTCGGGGTTGGTGAGCAGTTCTTC. Amino acids: CASSLAFGVGEQFF.

The rearrangement links TRBV12-3 or TRBV12-4 to TRBJ1-1, with TRBD1 matching over 7 bases. The CDR3 length is 11 residues. The ends lost 6 bases at V and 11 bases at J; junction bases unmatched: 6. The CDR3 coding sequence is TGTGCCAGCAGCCAGGGACAGTCGGCTTTCTTT. This sequence encodes CASSQGQSAFF.

The rearrangement joins TRBV6-2 or TRBV6-3 to TRBJ2-1, with 8 bases identical to TRBD1. Germline CDR1 and CDR2: MNHEY and SVGEGT. Trimming took 4 bases from V and 5 from J; bases not matched to a gene: 7. The CDR3 is 15 residues long. The CDR3 bases are TGTGCCAGCAGTTCGGGACAGGCCCTAAACAATGAGCAGTTCTTC. Its protein product is CASSSGQALNNEQFF.

The chain uses TRBV15 and TRBJ2-2; a weak D match, TRBD2 (6 bases). Germline V gene sequence: CDR1 LNHNV, CDR2 YYDKDF (reference sequence). The CDR3 has 14 residues. The V and J ends lost 8 bases and 3 bases respectively, with 13 bases between them. The CDR3 loop reads CATDGGPYTGELFF. The CDR3 nucleotides are TGTGCCACCGACGGAGGGCCGTACACCGGGGAGCTGTTTTTT.

This chain connects TRBV3-1 (or the pseudogene TRBV3-2) to TRBJ1-6, with 9 bases fitting TRBD1. The germline CDR1 and CDR2 sequences are LGHDT and YNNKEL (reference sequence). This CDR3 has 15 residues. V dropped 2 bases and J dropped 9; count of bases not matched to a gene: 5. The CDR3 protein is CASSQPPGQGSPLHF. CDR3 sequence (DNA): TGTGCCAGCAGCCAACCACCGGGACAGGGTTCACCCCTCCACTTT.

This rearrangement joins TRBV7-9 to TRBJ1-1; D is uncertain. The germline V gene has CDR1 SEHNR and CDR2 FQNEAQ (reference sequence). There are 14 residues in the CDR3. Deletions cut 5 bases from V and 0 bases from J, with 10 bases between. The CDR3 is CASSRTDLNTEAFF. Here the CDR3 DNA reads TGTGCCAGCAGCCGGACTGACTTGAACACTGAAGCTTTCTTT.

The gene calls are TRBV7-3 and TRBJ1-1; no reliable D call. Germline assignment: CDR1 SGHTA and CDR2 FQGTGA. The CDR3 totals 14 residues. Trimming removed 2 bases at V and 3 bases at J, with 10 bases between. In DNA form, the CDR3 reads TGTGCCAGCAGCTTAGAGGGAGGTGACACTGAAGCTTTCTTT. This gives the protein CASSLEGGDTEAFF.

The V and J genes are TRBV19 and TRBJ1-5; D unresolved. This CDR3 has 14 amino acids. Trimming pared 3 bases from V and 6 bases from J, leaving 12 bases between. In germline, CDR1 is LNHDA, CDR2 SQIVND (reference sequence). DNA for the CDR3: TGTGCCAGTAGTATCGCGGGATCCGGTCAGCCCCAGCATTTT. Translated: CASSIAGSGQPQHF.

This chain joins TRBV11-3 and TRBJ1-1; D might be TRBD1 (6 bases). The V and J ends lost 5 bases and 8 bases respectively, with 12 bases between them. The CDR3 runs to 12 residues. Germline CDR1 SGHNT, CDR2 YENEEA. CDR3 DNA: TGTGCCAGCAGCATGACAGGAACAGAAGCTTTCTTT. Its protein product is CASSMTGTEAFF.

The rearrangement links TRBV19 to TRBJ1-6; D is possibly TRBD1 (5 bases). Trimming took off 8 bases at V and 7 bases at J, with 12 bases between the two ends. The V gene's germline CDR1 is LNHDA and CDR2 SQIVND (reference sequence). This CDR3 contains 13 residues. The CDR3 bases are TGTGCCAGTGGAGAAAGACAGAATTCACCCCTCCACTTT. As protein: CASGERQNSPLHF.

The count of this clone is one. This rearrangement joins TRBV9 to TRBJ2-1, with 13 bases that match TRBD2. V lost 3 bases, J lost 10 bases, and 10 bases stayed unmatched. Germline CDR1 is SGDLS and CDR2 is YYNGEE. This CDR3 contains 16 residues. The CDR3: CASSGTSGGPSAEQFF. Written as DNA, the CDR3 is TGTGCCAGCAGCGGGACTAGCGGGGGTCCCTCAGCCGAGCAGTTCTTC.

This rearrangement joins TRBV14 to TRBJ2-7, with TRBD2 as a possible D gene (6 bases). The V end lost 4 bases, the J end lost 6 bases, and 19 bases lay between the germline ends. The CDR3 runs to 15 residues. Germline V gene lookup returns CDR1 SGHDN and CDR2 FVKESK. This CDR3 is CASSRTSGGRGEQYF. CDR3 DNA sequence: TGTGCCAGCAGCCGAACAAGTGGGGGGAGAGGCGAGCAGTACTTC.

The DNA for the CDR3 is TGTGCCAGTAGCCAACGGCTGACAGGGGCGTTGGGCTATGGCTACACCTTC. This encodes CASSQRLTGALGYGYTF. V is TRBV19 and J is TRBJ1-2; TRBD1 matches at 8 bases. Germline-derived CDR1 and CDR2 are LNHDA and SQIVND (reference sequence). The CDR3 has 17 residues. The V and J ends lost 6 bases and 4 bases, in that order; junction bases with no gene match: 16.

This sequence joins TRBV7-9 and TRBJ2-5; no reliable D call. In germline, CDR1 is SEHNR, CDR2 FQNEAQ (reference sequence). This CDR3 spans 16 amino acids. Trimming cost V 1 base and J 1 base, with 13 bases left between them. The CDR3 coding sequence is TGTGCCAGCAGCTTAGTTTCGGGTTTGGGCCAAGAGACCCAGTACTTC. This encodes CASSLVSGLGQETQYF.

The sample holds one count of this clone. This chain joins TRBV7-6 and TRBJ2-1, with D uncertain. Trimming cost V 0 bases and J 4 bases, with 4 bases left between them. The CDR3 has 13 residues. CDR1 and CDR2 (germline): SGHVS, FNYEAQ. In DNA form, the CDR3 reads TGTGCCAGCAGCTTAGCCCAGTACAATGAGCAGTTCTTC. As protein: CASSLAQYNEQFF.